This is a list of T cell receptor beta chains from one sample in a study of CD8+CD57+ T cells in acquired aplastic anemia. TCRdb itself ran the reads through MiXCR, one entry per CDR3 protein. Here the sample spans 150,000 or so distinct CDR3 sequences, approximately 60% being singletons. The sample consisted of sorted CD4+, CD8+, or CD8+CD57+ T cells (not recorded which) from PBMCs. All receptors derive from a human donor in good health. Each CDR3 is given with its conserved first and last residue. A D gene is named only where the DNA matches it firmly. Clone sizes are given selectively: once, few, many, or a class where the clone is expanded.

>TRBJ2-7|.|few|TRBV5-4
CASSFGATYEQYF
TGTGCCAGCAGCTTCGGAGCCACCTACGAGCAGTACTTC
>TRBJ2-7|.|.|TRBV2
CASSESGTSFF
TGTGCCAGCAGTGAATCGGGGACCTCGTTTTTC
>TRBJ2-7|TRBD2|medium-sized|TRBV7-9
CASTRLAGYEQYF
TGTGCCAGCACCCGTCTAGCGGGCTACGAGCAGTACTTC
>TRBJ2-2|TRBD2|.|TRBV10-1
CASSSGRGPGELFF
TGCGCCAGCAGTAGCGGGAGAGGGCCCGGGGAGCTGTTTTTT
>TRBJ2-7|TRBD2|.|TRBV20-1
CSAISGTSVSYEQYF
TGCAGTGCTATTTCTGGGACTAGCGTCTCCTACGAGCAGTACTTC
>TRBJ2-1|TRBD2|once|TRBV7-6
CASSSGTSEWNEQFF
TGTGCCAGCAGCTCAGGGACTAGCGAATGGAATGAGCAGTTCTTC
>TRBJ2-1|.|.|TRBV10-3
CAISEVTGQNEQFF
TGTGCCATCAGTGAGGTTACAGGACAAAATGAGCAGTTCTTC
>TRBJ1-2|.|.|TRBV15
CATSSPGAGYTF
TGTGCCACCAGCAGTCCAGGGGCTGGCTACACCTTC
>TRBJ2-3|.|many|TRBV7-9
CASSFTDTQYF
TGTGCCAGCAGCTTCACAGATACGCAGTATTTT
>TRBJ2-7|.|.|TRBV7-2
CASSSRTLTYEQYF
TGTGCCAGCAGCTCCCGGACACTGACCTACGAGCAGTACTTC
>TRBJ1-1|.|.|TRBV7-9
CASSLGGLGAFF
TGTGCCAGCAGCCTTGGAGGGCTCGGAGCTTTCTTT
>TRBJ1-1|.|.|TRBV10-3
CAISYDNLGSHEAFF
TGTGCCATCAGTTATGACAATTTGGGGTCGCATGAAGCTTTCTTT
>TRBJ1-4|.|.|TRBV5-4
CASSLEGDEELFF
TGTGCCAGCAGCTTGGAGGGAGACGAAGAACTGTTTTTT
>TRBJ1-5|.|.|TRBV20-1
CSASGARGNQPQHF
TGCAGTGCTAGCGGCGCCCGGGGGAATCAGCCCCAGCATTTT
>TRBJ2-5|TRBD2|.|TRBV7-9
CASRLSGGAETQYF
TGTGCCAGCAGACTTAGCGGGGGGGCAGAGACCCAGTACTTC
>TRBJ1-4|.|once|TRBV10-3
CAISETRELNEKLFF
TGTGCCATCAGTGAGACGCGGGAGCTTAATGAAAAACTGTTTTTT
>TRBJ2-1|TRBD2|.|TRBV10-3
CAISEPFDTSDEQFF
TGTGCCATCAGTGAGCCGTTTGATACTAGCGATGAGCAGTTCTTC
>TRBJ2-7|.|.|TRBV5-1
CASSATGTKYEQYF
TGCGCCAGCAGCGCGACCGGGACAAAGTACGAGCAGTACTTC
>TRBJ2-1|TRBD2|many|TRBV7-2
CASSSKKGLAGPSYNEQFF
TGTGCCAGCAGCTCGAAAAAGGGACTAGCGGGACCCTCCTACAATGAGCAGTTCTTC
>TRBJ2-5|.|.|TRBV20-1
CSASKGLETQYF
TGCAGTGCTAGTAAGGGGTTAGAGACCCAGTACTTC
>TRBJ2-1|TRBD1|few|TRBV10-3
CAISEGQGGNEQFF
TGTGCCATCAGTGAGGGACAGGGGGGCAATGAGCAGTTCTTC
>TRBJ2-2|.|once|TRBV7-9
CAPSAVTGELFF
TGTGCCCCCTCGGCTGTTACCGGGGAGCTGTTTTTT
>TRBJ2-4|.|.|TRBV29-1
CSVDGGQNIQYF
TGCAGCGTTGATGGGGGGCAAAACATTCAGTACTTC
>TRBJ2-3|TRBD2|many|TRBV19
CASSIGTSGRADTQYF
TGTGCCAGTAGTATAGGGACTAGCGGGAGAGCAGATACGCAGTATTTT
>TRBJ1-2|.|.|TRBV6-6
CASSSAPEGYTF
TGTGCCAGCAGTTCGGCCCCGGAAGGCTACACCTTC
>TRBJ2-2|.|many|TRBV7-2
CASSPTMNTGELFF
TGTGCCAGCAGCCCTACAATGAACACCGGGGAGCTGTTTTTT
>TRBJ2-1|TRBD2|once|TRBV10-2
CASSQRGIGYNEQLF
TGCGCCAGCAGCCAGCGGGGAATAGGTTACAATGAGCAGCTCTTC
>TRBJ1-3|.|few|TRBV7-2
CASSLRRAAGNTIYF
TGTGCCAGCAGCTTACGCAGGGCGGCTGGAAACACCATATATTTT
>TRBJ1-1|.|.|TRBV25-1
CASSRNTEAFF
TGTGCCAGCAGTCGAAACACTGAAGCTTTCTTT
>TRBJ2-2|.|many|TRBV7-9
CASGLRGRASNTGELFF
TGTGCCAGCGGTCTTCGGGGGCGGGCTTCGAACACCGGGGAGCTGTTTTTT
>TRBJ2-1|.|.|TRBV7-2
CASSTPFGNEQFF
TGTGCCAGCAGCACGCCCTTTGGGAATGAGCAGTTCTTC
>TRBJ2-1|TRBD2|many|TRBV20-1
CSARGMAGVPSSYNEQFF
TGCAGTGCTAGAGGCATGGCGGGAGTACCCAGCTCCTACAATGAGCAGTTCTTC
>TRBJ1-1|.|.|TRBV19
CASSISQQNTEAFF
TGTGCCAGTAGTATCAGCCAGCAGAACACTGAAGCTTTCTTT
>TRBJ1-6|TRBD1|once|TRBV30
CAWSEDRGSPLHF
TGTGCCTGGAGTGAGGACAGGGGTTCACCCCTCCACTTT
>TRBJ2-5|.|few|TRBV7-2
CASSNRGAQETQYF
TGTGCCAGCAGCAACCGGGGGGCGCAAGAGACCCAGTACTTC
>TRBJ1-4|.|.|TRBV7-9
CASSLNWEEKLFF
TGTGCCAGCAGCTTAAATTGGGAGGAAAAACTGTTTTTT
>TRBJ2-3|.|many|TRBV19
CASSTTPRDMWGLSTDTQYF
TGTGCCAGTAGTACTACTCCCCGGGACATGTGGGGGCTGAGCACAGATACGCAGTATTTT
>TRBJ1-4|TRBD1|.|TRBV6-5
CASRTGGPWRGEKLFF
TGTGCCTCCAGGACAGGGGGCCCGTGGAGAGGGGAAAAACTGTTTTTT
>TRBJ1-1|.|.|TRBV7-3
CASSLAGGYTEAFF
TGTGCCAGCAGCTTAGCGGGTGGGTACACTGAAGCTTTCTTT
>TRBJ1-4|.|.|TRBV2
CASRRGESEKLFF
TGTGCCAGCCGCAGGGGAGAAAGCGAAAAACTGTTTTTT
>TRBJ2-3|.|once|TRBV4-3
CASSQDLGGRRTDTQYF
TGCGCCAGCAGCCAAGACTTGGGGGGCCGGAGGACAGATACGCAGTATTTT
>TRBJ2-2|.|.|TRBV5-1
CASSLVSRELFF
TGCGCCAGCAGCCTCGTAAGCCGGGAGCTGTTTTTT
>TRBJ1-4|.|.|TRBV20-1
CSATTTTNEKLFF
TGCAGTGCTACGACGACAACTAATGAAAAACTGTTTTTT
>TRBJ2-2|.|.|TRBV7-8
CASSPYQGNGGELFF
TGTGCCAGCAGCCCTTACCAGGGGAATGGCGGGGAGCTGTTTTTT
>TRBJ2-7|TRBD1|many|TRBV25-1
CASSVRDRVNEQYF
TGTGCCAGCAGTGTGCGAGACAGGGTGAACGAGCAGTACTTC
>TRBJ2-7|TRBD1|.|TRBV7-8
CASSLGTGEYEQYF
TGTGCCAGCAGCTTGGGGACAGGGGAGTACGAGCAGTACTTC
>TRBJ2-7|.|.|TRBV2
CASNGVFTFEQYF
TGTGCCAGCAATGGAGTATTTACCTTCGAGCAGTACTTC
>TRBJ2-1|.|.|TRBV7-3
CASSLPGGNEQFF
TGTGCCAGCAGCTTACCTGGAGGTAATGAGCAGTTCTTC
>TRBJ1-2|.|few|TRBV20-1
CSASSPDNEGYTF
TGCAGTGCTAGTTCCCCGGACAACGAGGGCTACACCTTC